These 29 T cell receptor beta chains share one sample of origin, sequenced in a study of cytomegalovirus exposure and HLA in healthy donors. PCR involved 60 Vbeta and 13 Jbeta primers. Clones were sequenced by immunoSEQ multiplex PCR, and TCRdb holds only the in-frame ones, with some missing. Of around 78,000 clones in the sample, about two thirds are singletons; the top ten hold less than 7.5%. Sample: PBMCs. Every receptor here comes from a man aged 30 to 39 in good health and CMV-seropositive.

V is TRBV7-9 and J is TRBJ1-2; D is perhaps TRBD1 (6 bases). Germline CDR1 SEHNR, CDR2 FQNEAQ (reference sequence). The V end lost 5 bases, the J end lost 0 bases, and 25 bases lay between the germline ends. The CDR3 spans 19 residues. The CDR3 DNA reads TGTGCCAGCAGCGGACAGAAGGAAGGTGACCGTCCAACTAACTATGGCTACACCTTC. This translates into CASSGQKEGDRPTNYGYTF.

This sequence joins TRBV7-2 and TRBJ1-4; D gene uncertain. V shed 1 base and J shed 8 bases, with 5 bases lying between them. CDR3 size: 12 residues. CDR1 is SGHTA and CDR2 is FQGNSA in the germline V gene. The CDR3 region has the DNA TGTGCCAGCAGCTTAGTCGGGGAAAAACTGTTTTTT. Translating gives CASSLVGEKLFF.

The CDR3 here is CASSASSGYQETQYF. The CDR3 DNA reads TGCGCCAGCAGTGCTAGTAGTGGATACCAAGAGACCCAGTACTTC. V gene TRBV10-2 combines with J gene TRBJ2-5; D call uncertain. Germline V gives CDR1 WSHSY, CDR2 SAAADI. Trimming took 4 bases from V and 0 from J, leaving 12 bases between them. The CDR3 has 15 amino acids.

V usage is TRBV4-1 and J usage is TRBJ1-5; a weak D match, TRBD1 (6 bases). The CDR3 is 18 residues long. Germline V gene data show CDR1 as MGHRA and CDR2 as YSYEKL. The germline V and J ends were trimmed by 2 bases and 4 bases, with 21 bases remaining between them. This CDR3 is CASSQLTPGTTVNQPQHF. For the CDR3, the DNA is TGCGCCAGCAGCCAACTAACCCCCGGGACAACAGTTAATCAGCCCCAGCATTTT.

In its sample, this clone was seen a few times. This chain uses TRBV5-6 with TRBJ2-7; a weak D match, TRBD1 (5 bases). The CDR3 has 14 amino acids. In germline, CDR1 is SGHDT, CDR2 YYEEEE. V lost 5 bases and J 0 bases, leaving 12 bases between the germline ends. CDR3 DNA: TGTGCCAGCAGGGACACACGAAGCTCCTACGAGCAGTACTTC. Translated, it gives CASRDTRSSYEQYF. Looking up the rest from reference TRBV5-6 and TRBJ2-7 gives the full variable domain: DAGVTQSPTHLIKTRGQQVTLRCSPKSGHDTVSWYQQALGQGPQFIFQYYEEEERQRGNFPDRFSGHQFPNYSSELNVNALLLGDSALYLCASRDTRSSYEQYFGPGTRLTVT.

This clone was detected a few times. The rearrangement joins TRBV28 to TRBJ1-5; 8 bases align to TRBD1. V shed 8 bases and J 0 bases; nucleotides not matched to a gene: 9. CDR1 and CDR2 (germline): MDHEN, SYDVKM. The CDR3 runs to 16 residues. The CDR3 nucleotides are TGTGCCAGCGGCAGGGGGCGCTTGGATAGCAATCAGCCCCAGCATTTT. Residues: CASGRGRLDSNQPQHF.

V is TRBV28 and J is TRBJ1-2, with D perhaps matching TRBD1 (6 bases). Trimming took 1 base from V and 2 from J, leaving 14 bases between them. The CDR3 spans 16 residues. Per germline, CDR1 MDHEN and CDR2 SYDVKM. The CDR3 region is CASSLSQGSKNYGYTF. The CDR3 DNA sequence: TGTGCCAGCAGTTTATCACAGGGCAGTAAGAACTATGGCTACACCTTC.

V gene TRBV7-8 combines with J gene TRBJ2-2, with 12 bases identical to TRBD2. J gave up 7 bases and V 5 bases, and 8 bases lay outside the gene matches. The CDR3 consists of 16 residues. The V gene's germline CDR1 is SGHVS and CDR2 FQNEAQ. The CDR3 here is CASSPLAGGPGGELFF. DNA for the CDR3: TGTGCCAGCAGCCCCCTAGCGGGAGGGCCGGGCGGGGAGCTGTTTTTT.

This chain uses TRBV7-8 with TRBJ1-3, with D tentatively TRBD1 (5 bases). The V gene's germline CDR1 is SGHVS and CDR2 FQNEAQ. The V end was cut by 1 base, the J end by 4 bases, with 20 bases between. There are 18 residues in the CDR3. The CDR3 bases are TGTGCCAGCAGCTTAGAAATACGGGCAGGGCGAAAAGGAAACACCATATATTTT. Translation: CASSLEIRAGRKGNTIYF.

This clone was seen a handful of times. The chain recombines TRBV13 with TRBJ2-5; D perhaps matches TRBD2 (6 bases). Between the trimmed V and J ends, which lost 2 bases and 0 bases, there was a span of 16 bases. Germline V gene data show CDR1 as PRHDT and CDR2 as FYEKMQ (reference sequence). CDR3 length equals 17 residues. In nucleotides, the CDR3 is TGTGCCAGCAGCTTACGTCGGGGGTCTGAGGACCAAGAGACCCAGTACTTC. Encoded protein: CASSLRRGSEDQETQYF. The full variable domain, completed using reference TRBV13 and TRBJ2-5, is AAGVIQSPRHLIKEKRETATLKCYPIPRHDTVYWYQQGPGQDPQFLISFYEKMQSDKGSIPDRFSAQQFSDYHSELNMSSLELGDSALYFCASSLRRGSEDQETQYFGPGTRLLVL.

This chain joins TRBV5-5 and TRBJ2-3; 15 nucleotides line up with TRBD2. With V trimmed by 3 bases and J by 3 bases, 5 bases remained unmatched. This CDR3 is built from 17 residues. Germline CDR1 is SGHKS and CDR2 is YYEKEE (reference sequence). The CDR3 sequence is CASSSGLAGGWTDTQYF. For the CDR3, the DNA is TGTGCCAGCAGCTCCGGACTAGCGGGAGGGTGGACAGATACGCAGTATTTT.

V usage is TRBV5-4 and J usage is TRBJ2-2; 9 bases are a match to TRBD2. V lost 4 bases to trimming and J lost 3 bases; unmatched junction nucleotides: 4. Germline V gives CDR1 SGHNT, CDR2 YYREEE (reference sequence). This CDR3 contains 15 residues. The CDR3 DNA follows: TGTGCCAGCAGCCCGGGCGGGGGGGACACCGGGGAGCTGTTTTTT. Translated: CASSPGGGDTGELFF.

The chain joins TRBV18 to TRBJ2-7, with 10 bases fitting TRBD2. The CDR3 length is 17 residues. Germline assignment: CDR1 KGHSH and CDR2 LQKENI. The V and J ends lost 3 bases and 2 bases, in that order; junction bases with no gene match: 10. The DNA for the CDR3 is TGTGCCAGCTCACCTAAGACTAGCGGGCCCATCGCCTACGAGCAGTACTTC. It yields the protein CASSPKTSGPIAYEQYF.

The rearrangement joins TRBV11-3 to TRBJ2-3; no reliable D call. The CDR3 has 14 amino acids. V was trimmed by 1 base and J by 6 bases, leaving 11 bases between them. The germline CDR1 and CDR2 sequences are SGHNT and YENEEA. In DNA form, the CDR3 reads TGTGCCAGCAGCTTAGTTCCCTTCGGGGATACGCAGTATTTT. Protein: CASSLVPFGDTQYF. The full variable domain, completed using reference TRBV11-3 and TRBJ2-3, is EAGVVQSPRYKIIEKKQPVAFWCNPISGHNTLYWYLQNLGQGPELLIRYENEEAVDDSQLPKDRFSAERLKGVDSTLKIQPAELGDSAVYLCASSLVPFGDTQYFGPGTRLTVL.

The CDR3 coding sequence is TGTGCCAGCAGCCCAACAGACCTGGCCGACAACTATGGCTACACCTTC. It encodes CASSPTDLADNYGYTF. This chain links TRBV16 with TRBJ1-2, with D uncertain. CDR1 KGHSY and CDR2 FQNENV come from the germline V gene. V shed 4 bases and J shed 2 bases, with 17 bases lying between them. The length of the CDR3 is 16 residues.

V and J are TRBV7-2 and TRBJ2-3, with a tentative D call TRBD2 (6 bases). V was shortened by 5 bases and J by 2 bases, with 14 bases between the two germline ends. Germline CDR1 reads SGHTA; CDR2 reads FQGNSA. This CDR3 contains 15 residues. The chain's CDR3 is CASSPLTSVTDTQYF. CDR3 DNA: TGTGCCAGCAGCCCCCTGACTAGTGTCACAGATACGCAGTATTTT.

The rearrangement links TRBV29-1 to TRBJ2-1; D ambiguous. CDR3 size: 11 residues. With 4 bases removed from V and 5 bases from J, the gap between germline ends came to 6 bases. Per germline, CDR1 SQVTM and CDR2 ANQGSEA. CDR3 sequence reads: CSVARDNEQFF. The CDR3 DNA follows: TGCAGCGTTGCTCGGGACAATGAGCAGTTCTTC.

V is TRBV4-2 and J is TRBJ2-2; TRBD2 might be the D (5 bases). CDR3 length equals 15 residues. Germline V gene sequence: CDR1 LGHNA, CDR2 YNFKEQ. V was shortened by 1 base and J by 4 bases, with 10 bases between the two germline ends. The CDR3 DNA follows: TGTGCCAGCAGCCAAGTCCAGCGGTCCACCGGGGAGCTGTTTTTT. Amino acids: CASSQVQRSTGELFF.

The J gene is TRBJ2-1, the V gene TRBV7-9, with D possibly TRBD1 on 5 matching bases. V lost 5 bases, J lost 8 bases, and 13 bases lay in between. CDR3 size: 13 residues. Per the germline V gene, CDR1 is SEHNR and CDR2 is FQNEAQ (reference sequence). The CDR3: CASSVSFRDEQFF. In DNA form, the CDR3 reads TGTGCCAGCAGCGTTAGCTTCAGGGATGAGCAGTTCTTC. Full variable domain (outside the CDR3, taken from reference TRBV7-9 and TRBJ2-1): DTGVSQNPRHKITKRGQNVTFRCDPISEHNRLYWYRQTLGQGPEFLTYFQNEAQLEKSRLLSDRFSAERPKGSFSTLEIQRTEQGDSAMYLCASSVSFRDEQFFGPGTRLTVL.

The chain couples TRBV28 to TRBJ2-7, with 9 bases that match TRBD1. Germline V gives CDR1 MDHEN, CDR2 SYDVKM. The CDR3 is made up of 17 amino acids. V lost 5 bases and J lost 0; bases outside the gene matches: 11. The CDR3, as DNA: TGTGCCAGCAGTCAAACAGGGGGCCGCCGGCTCTCCTACGAGCAGTACTTC. Protein sequence: CASSQTGGRRLSYEQYF.

This chain joins TRBV6-1 and TRBJ2-1; TRBD2 might be the D (6 bases). The V end was cut by 6 bases, the J end by 0 bases, with 12 bases between. Germline V gene lookup returns CDR1 MNHNS and CDR2 SASEGT. This CDR3 has 15 residues. The CDR3 region has the DNA TGTGCCAGCAGCGGCGGGACCCCCTCCTACAATGAGCAGTTCTTC. Protein sequence: CASSGGTPSYNEQFF.

This clone was seen more than once but under ten times. The chain combines TRBV6-7 with TRBJ2-3, with 8 bases matching TRBD1. TRBV6-7 is an ORF, and what it does is uncertain. V lost 5 bases and J lost 3; bases outside the gene matches: 7. This CDR3 contains 15 residues. CDR3 coding DNA: TGTGCCAGCAGTCGACAGGGGAAGAGGACAGATACGCAGTATTTT. It encodes CASSRQGKRTDTQYF.

The J gene is TRBJ2-5, the V gene TRBV7-9, with D possibly matching TRBD1 (6 bases). Germline loops: CDR1 SEHNR, CDR2 FQNEAQ (reference sequence). This CDR3 is 16 amino acids long. The V end lost 5 bases, the J end lost 5 bases, and 21 bases lay between the germline ends. In DNA form, the CDR3 reads TGTGCCAGCAGCCCAACCACAGGGATTGTGGGGGAGACCCAGTACTTC. This codes for CASSPTTGIVGETQYF. Combining the CDR3 with reference TRBV7-9 and TRBJ2-5 gives the whole variable domain DTGVSQNPRHKITKRGQNVTFRCDPISEHNRLYWYRQTLGQGPEFLTYFQNEAQLEKSRLLSDRFSAERPKGSFSTLEIQRTEQGDSAMYLCASSPTTGIVGETQYFGPGTRLLVL.

The chain couples TRBV9 to TRBJ2-3, with a tentative D call TRBD2 (5 bases). Trimming took off 0 bases at V and 3 bases at J, with 8 bases between the two ends. In germline, CDR1 is SGDLS, CDR2 YYNGEE. There are 14 residues in the CDR3. For the CDR3, the DNA is TGTGCCAGCAGCGTAGCTACGGGGACAGATACGCAGTATTTT. As protein: CASSVATGTDTQYF.

Notes on this clone: Other DNA sequences in the same sample also yield this CDR3. The chain joins TRBV18 to TRBJ2-7, with 8 bases identical to TRBD1. Germline-derived CDR1 and CDR2 are KGHSH and LQKENI. V gave up 3 bases and J gave up 0 bases; unmatched junction bases: 4. The CDR3 has 15 amino acids. The CDR3 region is CASSPLGQGSYEQYF. The CDR3 bases are TGTGCCAGCTCACCGCTTGGACAGGGCTCCTACGAGCAGTACTTC.

V is TRBV6-1 and J is TRBJ2-5, with D maybe TRBD2 (5 bases). Trimming took 4 bases from V and 4 from J, leaving 13 bases between them. CDR1 MNHNS and CDR2 SASEGT come from the germline V gene. The length of the CDR3 is 14 residues. The CDR3 nucleotides are TGTGCCAGCAGTGGGACTCCTGAATCAGAGACCCAGTACTTC. Its translation: CASSGTPESETQYF.

This clone was observed a single time. The chain has TRBV19 and TRBJ1-5; D gene ambiguous. Trimming removed 5 bases at V and 4 bases at J, with 15 bases between. The CDR3 sequence is 15 residues long. Germline-derived CDR1 and CDR2 are LNHDA and SQIVND (reference sequence). The CDR3 region is CASSFGSQRNQPQHF. The CDR3 nucleotides are TGTGCCAGTAGTTTCGGGTCTCAACGAAATCAGCCCCAGCATTTT.

The J gene is TRBJ2-1, the V gene TRBV4-2; D might be TRBD2 (5 bases). V dropped 8 bases and J dropped 8 bases, with 19 bases sitting between them. The germline CDR1 and CDR2 sequences are LGHNA and YNFKEQ. The CDR3 totals 14 residues. The CDR3 protein is CASGPRTGPHEQFF. The CDR3 nucleotides read TGTGCCAGCGGGCCCCGGACTGGCCCCCATGAGCAGTTCTTC.

A few counts support this clone. The chain joins TRBV28 to TRBJ2-7; 9 nucleotides match TRBD1. Germline trimming cut 10 bases from V and 2 bases from J; bases unmatched to any gene: 6. The CDR3 consists of 13 residues. Germline CDR1 reads MDHEN; CDR2 reads SYDVKM. CDR3: CATLDRGTYEQYF. The CDR3 nucleotides read TGTGCCACTTTGGACAGGGGAACCTACGAGCAGTACTTC. The full variable domain, with the rest looked up from reference TRBV28 and TRBJ2-7, is DVKVTQSSRYLVKRTGEKVFLECVQDMDHENMFWYRQDPGLGLRLIYFSYDVKMKEKGDIPEGYSVSREKKERFSLILESASTNQTSMYLCATLDRGTYEQYFGPGTRLTVT.